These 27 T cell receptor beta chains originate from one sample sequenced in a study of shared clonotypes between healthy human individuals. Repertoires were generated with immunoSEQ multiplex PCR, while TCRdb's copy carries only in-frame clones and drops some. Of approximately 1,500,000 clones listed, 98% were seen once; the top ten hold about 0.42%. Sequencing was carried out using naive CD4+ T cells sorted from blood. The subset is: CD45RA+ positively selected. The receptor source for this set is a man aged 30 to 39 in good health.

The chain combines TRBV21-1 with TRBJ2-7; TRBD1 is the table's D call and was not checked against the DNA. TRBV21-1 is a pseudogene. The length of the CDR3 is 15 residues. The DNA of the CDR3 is TGTGCCAGCAGCAAAAACAGGGACCTGTCCTACGAGCAGTACTTC. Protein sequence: CASSKNRDLSYEQYF.

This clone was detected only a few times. CDR3 residues: CASSRGRESWEQYF. The CDR3 nucleotides read TGCGCCAGCAGCCGGGGCAGGGAGTCTTGGGAGCAGTACTTC. The genes are TRBV4-3 and TRBJ2-7; D may be TRBD1 or TRBD2 (5 bases each). CDR3 length: 14 residues. V lost 4 bases and J 7 bases, leaving 17 bases between the germline ends. CDR1 and CDR2 from the germline V gene are LGHNA and YSLEER.

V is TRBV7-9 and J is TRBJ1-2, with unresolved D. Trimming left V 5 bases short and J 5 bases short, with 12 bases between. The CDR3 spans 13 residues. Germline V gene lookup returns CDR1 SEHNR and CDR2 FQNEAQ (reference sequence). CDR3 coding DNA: TGTGCCAGCAGCCCTCTAACTTTATATGGCTACACCTTC. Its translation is CASSPLTLYGYTF.

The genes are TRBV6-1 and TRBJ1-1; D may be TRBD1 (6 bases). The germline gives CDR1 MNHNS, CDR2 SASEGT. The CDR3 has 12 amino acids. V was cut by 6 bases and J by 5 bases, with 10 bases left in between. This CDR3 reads CASSFGTTEAFF. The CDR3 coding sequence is TGTGCCAGCAGCTTCGGGACAACTGAAGCTTTCTTT.

CDR3 loop: CASSNRFTDTQYF. The CDR3 DNA sequence: TGTGCCAGCTCCAACAGGTTCACAGATACGCAGTATTTT. V gene TRBV11-3 combines with J gene TRBJ2-3, with D possibly TRBD1 on 5 matching bases. This CDR3 has 13 residues. Trimming stripped 8 bases from V and 2 bases from J, with 11 bases between. In germline, CDR1 is SGHNT, CDR2 YENEEA.

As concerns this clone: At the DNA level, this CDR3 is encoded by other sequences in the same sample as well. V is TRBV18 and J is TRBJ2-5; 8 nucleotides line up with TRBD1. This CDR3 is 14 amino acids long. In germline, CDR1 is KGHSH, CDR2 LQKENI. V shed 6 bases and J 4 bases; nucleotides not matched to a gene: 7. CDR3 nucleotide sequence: TGTGCCAGCTCCCCTACAGACAGGGGAGAGACCCAGTACTTC. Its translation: CASSPTDRGETQYF. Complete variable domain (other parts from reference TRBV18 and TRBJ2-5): NAGVMQNPRHLVRRRGQEARLRCSPMKGHSHVYWYRQLPEEGLKFMVYLQKENIIDESGMPKERFSAEFPKEGPSILRIQQVVRGDSAAYFCASSPTDRGETQYFGPGTRLLVL.

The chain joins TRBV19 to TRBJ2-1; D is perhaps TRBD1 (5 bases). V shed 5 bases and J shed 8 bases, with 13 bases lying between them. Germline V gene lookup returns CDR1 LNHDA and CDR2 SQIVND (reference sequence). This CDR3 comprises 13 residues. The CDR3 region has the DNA TGTGCCAGTAGTCCCCAGGGCCGGGATGAGCAGTTCTTC. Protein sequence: CASSPQGRDEQFF.

Here the CDR3 DNA reads TGTGCCAGCAGCCTGTCCGGGACAGAAGACCAGCAGTTCTTC. Translating it yields CASSLSGTEDQQFF. J is TRBJ2-1 and V is TRBV7-9; 7 nucleotides line up with TRBD1. V lost 5 bases to trimming and J lost 11 bases; unmatched junction nucleotides: 12. CDR1 SEHNR and CDR2 FQNEAQ come from the germline V gene (reference sequence). CDR3 size: 14 residues.

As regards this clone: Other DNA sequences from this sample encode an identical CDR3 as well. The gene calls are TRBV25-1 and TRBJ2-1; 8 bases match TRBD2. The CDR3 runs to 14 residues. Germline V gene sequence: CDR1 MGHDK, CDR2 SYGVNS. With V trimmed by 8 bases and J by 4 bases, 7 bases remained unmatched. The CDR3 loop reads CASSGLGSYNEQFF. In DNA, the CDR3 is TGTGCCAGCTCGGGACTAGGGTCGTACAATGAGCAGTTCTTC.

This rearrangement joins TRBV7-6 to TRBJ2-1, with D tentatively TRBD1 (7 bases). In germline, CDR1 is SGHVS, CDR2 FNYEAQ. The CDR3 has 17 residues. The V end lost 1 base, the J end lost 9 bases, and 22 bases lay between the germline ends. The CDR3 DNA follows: TGTGCCAGCAGCTTAGAGGTGGCAGGGGGGTTTTACGGTGAGCAGTTCTTC. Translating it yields CASSLEVAGGFYGEQFF.

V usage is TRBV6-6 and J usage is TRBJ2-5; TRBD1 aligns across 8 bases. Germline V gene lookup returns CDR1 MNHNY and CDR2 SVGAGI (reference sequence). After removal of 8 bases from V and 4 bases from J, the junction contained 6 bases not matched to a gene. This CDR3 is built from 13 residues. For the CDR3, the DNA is TGTGCCAGCGGGTCCGGGACAGGAGAGACCCAGTACTTC. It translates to CASGSGTGETQYF.

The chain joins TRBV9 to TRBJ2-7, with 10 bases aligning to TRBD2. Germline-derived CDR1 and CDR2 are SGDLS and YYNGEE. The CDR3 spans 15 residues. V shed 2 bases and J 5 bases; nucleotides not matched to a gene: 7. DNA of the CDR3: TGTGCCAGCAGCGTCGGACTAGCGGAGAACCACGAGCAGTACTTC. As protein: CASSVGLAENHEQYF.

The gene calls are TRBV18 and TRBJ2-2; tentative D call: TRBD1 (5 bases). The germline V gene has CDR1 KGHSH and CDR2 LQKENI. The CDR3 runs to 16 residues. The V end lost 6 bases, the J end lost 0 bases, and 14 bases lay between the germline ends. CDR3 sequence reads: CASSRLWTPNTGELFF. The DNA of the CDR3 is TGTGCCAGCTCCCGCCTTTGGACACCGAACACCGGGGAGCTGTTTTTT. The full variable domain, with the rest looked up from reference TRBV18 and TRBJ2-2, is NAGVMQNPRHLVRRRGQEARLRCSPMKGHSHVYWYRQLPEEGLKFMVYLQKENIIDESGMPKERFSAEFPKEGPSILRIQQVVRGDSAAYFCASSRLWTPNTGELFFGEGSRLTVL.

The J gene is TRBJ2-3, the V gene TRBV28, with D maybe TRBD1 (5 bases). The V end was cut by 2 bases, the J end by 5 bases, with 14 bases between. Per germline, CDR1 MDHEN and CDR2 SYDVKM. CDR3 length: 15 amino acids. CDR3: CASSLVRSQGDTQYF. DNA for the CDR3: TGTGCCAGCAGTTTAGTCAGGAGCCAGGGAGATACGCAGTATTTT.

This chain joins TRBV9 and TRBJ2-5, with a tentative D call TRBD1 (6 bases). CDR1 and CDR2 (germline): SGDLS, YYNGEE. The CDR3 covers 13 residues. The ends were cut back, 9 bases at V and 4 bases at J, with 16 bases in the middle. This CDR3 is CANPPLGAETQYF. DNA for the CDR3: TGTGCCAACCCACCCCTGGGGGCAGAGACCCAGTACTTC.

CDR3 bases: TGCGCCAGCAGTGAGGGAGGACAGGGGTTAGTGACCCAGTACTTC. Translation gives CASSEGGQGLVTQYF. The chain links TRBV10-2 to TRBJ2-5, with 9 positions matching TRBD1. CDR1 and CDR2 (germline): WSHSY, SAAADI. The CDR3 runs 15 residues. Germline trimming cut 2 bases from V and 7 bases from J; bases unmatched to any gene: 8.

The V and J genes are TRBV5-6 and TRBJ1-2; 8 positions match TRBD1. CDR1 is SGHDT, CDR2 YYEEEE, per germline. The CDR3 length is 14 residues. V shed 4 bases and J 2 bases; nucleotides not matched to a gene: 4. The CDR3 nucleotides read TGTGCCAGCAGCCCTCGGGACAGGAACTATGGCTACACCTTC. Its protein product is CASSPRDRNYGYTF.

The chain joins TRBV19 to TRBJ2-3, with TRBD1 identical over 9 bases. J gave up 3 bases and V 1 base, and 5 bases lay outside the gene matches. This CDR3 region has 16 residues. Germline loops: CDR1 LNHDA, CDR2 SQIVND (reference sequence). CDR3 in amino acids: CASSIGSGQGTDTQYF. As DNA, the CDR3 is TGTGCCAGTAGTATAGGTTCAGGACAGGGGACAGATACGCAGTATTTT.

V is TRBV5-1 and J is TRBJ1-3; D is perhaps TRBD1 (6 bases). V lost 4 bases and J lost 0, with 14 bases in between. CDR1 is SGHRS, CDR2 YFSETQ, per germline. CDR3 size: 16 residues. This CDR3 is CASSQDSGTSGNTIYF. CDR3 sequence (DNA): TGCGCCAGCAGCCAGGACAGCGGAACCTCTGGAAACACCATATATTTT.

This CDR3 reads CASSQVAREQYF. The DNA for the CDR3 is TGTGCCAGCAGTCAAGTGGCGCGGGAGCAGTACTTC. V and J are TRBV28 and TRBJ2-7, with D unresolved. The CDR3 covers 12 residues. V lost 5 bases, J lost 7 bases, and 12 bases lay in between. The germline V gene encodes CDR1 MDHEN and CDR2 SYDVKM.

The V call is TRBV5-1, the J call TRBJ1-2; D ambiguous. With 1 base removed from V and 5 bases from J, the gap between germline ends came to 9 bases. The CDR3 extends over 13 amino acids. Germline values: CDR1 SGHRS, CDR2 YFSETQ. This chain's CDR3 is CASSLKDPYGYTF. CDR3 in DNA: TGCGCCAGCAGCTTGAAGGACCCGTATGGCTACACCTTC.

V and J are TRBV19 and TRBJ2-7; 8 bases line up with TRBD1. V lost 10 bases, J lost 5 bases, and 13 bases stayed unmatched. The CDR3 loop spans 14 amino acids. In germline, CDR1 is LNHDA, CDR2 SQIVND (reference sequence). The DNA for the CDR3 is TGTGCCACGGACAGGGCCACCTGGTTGGACGAGCAGTACTTC. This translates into CATDRATWLDEQYF.

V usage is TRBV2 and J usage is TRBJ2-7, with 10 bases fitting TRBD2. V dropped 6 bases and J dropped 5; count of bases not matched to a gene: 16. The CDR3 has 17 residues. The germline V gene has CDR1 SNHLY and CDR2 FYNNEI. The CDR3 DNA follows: TGTGCCAGCAGCCCGCGTCGTAGGCTAGCGGGAGCCCACGAGCAGTACTTC. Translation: CASSPRRRLAGAHEQYF.

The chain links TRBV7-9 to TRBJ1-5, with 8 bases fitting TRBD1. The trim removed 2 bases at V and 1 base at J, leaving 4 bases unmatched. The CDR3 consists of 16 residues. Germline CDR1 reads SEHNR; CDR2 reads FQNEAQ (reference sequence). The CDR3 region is CASSLSQGASNQPQHF. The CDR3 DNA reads TGTGCCAGCAGCTTATCGCAGGGGGCAAGCAATCAGCCCCAGCATTTT. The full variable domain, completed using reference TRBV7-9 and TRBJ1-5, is DTGVSQNPRHKITKRGQNVTFRCDPISEHNRLYWYRQTLGQGPEFLTYFQNEAQLEKSRLLSDRFSAERPKGSFSTLEIQRTEQGDSAMYLCASSLSQGASNQPQHFGDGTRLSIL.

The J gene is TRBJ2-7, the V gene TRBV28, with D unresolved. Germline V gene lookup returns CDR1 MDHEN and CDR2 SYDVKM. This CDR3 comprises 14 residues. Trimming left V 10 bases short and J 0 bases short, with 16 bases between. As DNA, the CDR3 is TGTGCCACCCACGGACCGATCCTCTCCTACGAGCAGTACTTC. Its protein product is CATHGPILSYEQYF. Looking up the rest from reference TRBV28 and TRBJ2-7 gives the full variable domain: DVKVTQSSRYLVKRTGEKVFLECVQDMDHENMFWYRQDPGLGLRLIYFSYDVKMKEKGDIPEGYSVSREKKERFSLILESASTNQTSMYLCATHGPILSYEQYFGPGTRLTVT.

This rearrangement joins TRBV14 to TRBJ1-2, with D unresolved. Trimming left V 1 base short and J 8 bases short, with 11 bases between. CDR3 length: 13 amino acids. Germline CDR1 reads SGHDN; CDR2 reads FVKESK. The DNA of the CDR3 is TGTGCCAGCAGCCAAGCAGGCAACGAGGGCTACACCTTC. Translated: CASSQAGNEGYTF.

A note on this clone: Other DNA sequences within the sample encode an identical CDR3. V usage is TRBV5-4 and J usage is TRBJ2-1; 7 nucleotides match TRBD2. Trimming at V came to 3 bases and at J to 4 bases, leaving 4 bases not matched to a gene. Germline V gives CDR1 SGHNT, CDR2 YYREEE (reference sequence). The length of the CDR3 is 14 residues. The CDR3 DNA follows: TGTGCCAGCAGCTCCGGGACTAATTACAATGAGCAGTTCTTC. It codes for CASSSGTNYNEQFF.